A single sample gave rise to the 10 T cell receptor beta chains below, sequenced in a study of response to subunit inactivated influenza vaccine. TCRdb reprocessed the RT-PCR reads via MiXCR and lists one record per CDR3 protein. The repertoire holds about 500,000 distinct CDR3 sequences, with approximately 15% as singletons. Sample: CD4+ T cells sorted from PBMCs, taken less than 25 months after vaccination. These receptors were obtained from a man between 50 and 75 years old who received an inactivated influenza vaccine.

This clonotype was counted between two and nine times. J is TRBJ2-1 and V is TRBV7-2; weak D call: TRBD2 (6 bases). Trimming stripped 7 bases from V and 7 bases from J, with 23 bases between. The V gene's germline CDR1 is SGHTA and CDR2 FQGNSA. The CDR3 is made up of 16 amino acids. In DNA form, the CDR3 reads TGTGCCAGCACCCCTGCTTACGACATACGGGGGAATGAGCAGTTCTTC. It is translated as CASTPAYDIRGNEQFF.

The chain joins TRBV7-2 to TRBJ2-1; D tentatively reads TRBD1 or TRBD2 (5 bases each). Germline CDR1 is SGHTA and CDR2 is FQGNSA. The CDR3 contains 16 residues. Trimming took off 2 bases at V and 2 bases at J, with 13 bases between the two ends. CDR3 loop: CASSLSWGSPYNEQFF. As DNA, the CDR3 is TGTGCCAGCAGCTTAAGCTGGGGGTCACCCTACAATGAGCAGTTCTTC.

The chain uses TRBV12-3 or TRBV12-4 and TRBJ2-1, with 12 nucleotides matching TRBD2. This CDR3 is built from 19 residues. V lost 3 bases to trimming and J lost 1 base; unmatched junction nucleotides: 10. The CDR3 sequence is CASSFLGLAGGRSYNEQFF. CDR3 in DNA: TGTGCCAGCAGTTTCCTCGGGCTAGCGGGGGGGCGGTCCTACAATGAGCAGTTCTTC.

Ten or more counts support this clonotype. This chain links TRBV29-1 with TRBJ2-1; D gene uncertain. Trimming left V 4 bases short and J 0 bases short, with 7 bases between. Germline V CDR1 and CDR2: SQVTM, ANQGSEA. This CDR3 region has 13 residues. CDR3 nucleotide sequence: TGCAGCGTTGGAGGCAGCTCCTACAATGAGCAGTTCTTC. Translated: CSVGGSSYNEQFF.

The V gene is TRBV3-1, the J gene TRBJ2-7, with a weak D call TRBD2 (6 bases). This CDR3 spans 12 amino acids. Germline V CDR1 and CDR2: LGHDT, YNNKEL (reference sequence). V was trimmed by 3 bases and J by 6 bases, leaving 9 bases between them. The CDR3 loop reads CASSQWRGEQYF. As DNA, the CDR3 is TGTGCCAGCAGCCAGTGGAGGGGCGAGCAGTACTTC.

This clonotype has just a few counts. The rearrangement links TRBV5-5 to TRBJ2-3; D unresolved. Germline lookup yields CDR1 SGHKS and CDR2 YYEKEE (reference sequence). The length of the CDR3 is 14 residues. V was clipped by 0 bases and J by 2 bases, with 7 bases between them. CDR3 protein: CASSLGHLTDTQYF. The CDR3 bases are TGTGCCAGCAGCTTGGGGCACCTCACAGATACGCAGTATTTT.

The table lists this clonotype with a few counts. The gene calls are TRBV3-1 and TRBJ1-2, with no clear D. CDR3 size: 12 residues. With 1 base removed from V and 8 bases from J, the gap between germline ends came to 8 bases. Germline V lookup: CDR1 LGHDT, CDR2 YNNKEL (reference sequence). The CDR3 nucleotides read TGTGCCAGCAGCCAAGGACTACGAGGCTACACCTTC. Its translation is CASSQGLRGYTF.

The V and J genes are TRBV5-1 and TRBJ1-2; the D gene is possibly TRBD1 (5 bases). The CDR3 loop spans 14 amino acids. CDR1 is SGHRS, CDR2 YFSETQ, per germline. V was cut by 2 bases and J by 3 bases, with 11 bases left in between. The CDR3 region has the DNA TGCGCCAGCAGCTTTGAGCGCAGGGACTATGGCTACACCTTC. Translating gives CASSFERRDYGYTF.

This clonotype was detected only a few times. The chain carries TRBV6-4 and TRBJ2-3; a possible D gene is TRBD2 (6 bases). CDR1 MRHNA and CDR2 SNTAGT come from the germline V gene. The CDR3 is made up of 17 amino acids. Trimming stripped 3 bases from V and 2 bases from J, with 18 bases between. The CDR3: CASSEPLTGEPTDTQYF. For the CDR3, the DNA is TGTGCCAGCAGTGAACCCCTAACGGGAGAACCCACAGATACGCAGTATTTT.

This clonotype was picked up a small number of times. V gene TRBV6-5 combines with J gene TRBJ1-6; D ambiguous. Trimming took 2 bases from V and 8 from J, leaving 10 bases between them. Germline V gene data show CDR1 as MNHEY and CDR2 as SVGAGI. This CDR3 is 14 amino acids long. The CDR3 coding sequence is TGTGCCAGCAGTTACCGGACGGGCCATTCACCCCTCCACTTT. As protein: CASSYRTGHSPLHF.